Sequencing of this T cell receptor (beta chain) was carried out in a study of blood T cell repertoires in COVID-19. Looked up from germline, CDR1 is GTSNPN and CDR2 is SVGIG (reference sequence). Trimming took off 2 bases at V and 5 bases at J, with 18 bases between the two ends. The CDR3 runs to 15 residues. Libraries were prepared by immunoSEQ multiplex PCR; TCRdb keeps only in-frame clonotypes and omits some of them. Altogether about 160,000 clones are present, 81% being singletons, with the ten largest covering roughly 5.7%. The origin of this receptor is a woman between 40 and 55 years old with acute COVID-19. The chain has TRBV30 and TRBJ1-1, with D possibly TRBD1 on 5 matching bases. The sequenced material came from PBMCs or T cells enriched from blood (not recorded which). CDR3 residues: CAWSRPGPGDTEAFF. The CDR3 DNA follows: TGTGCCTGGAGTCGTCCCGGACCGGGGGATACTGAAGCTTTCTTT.